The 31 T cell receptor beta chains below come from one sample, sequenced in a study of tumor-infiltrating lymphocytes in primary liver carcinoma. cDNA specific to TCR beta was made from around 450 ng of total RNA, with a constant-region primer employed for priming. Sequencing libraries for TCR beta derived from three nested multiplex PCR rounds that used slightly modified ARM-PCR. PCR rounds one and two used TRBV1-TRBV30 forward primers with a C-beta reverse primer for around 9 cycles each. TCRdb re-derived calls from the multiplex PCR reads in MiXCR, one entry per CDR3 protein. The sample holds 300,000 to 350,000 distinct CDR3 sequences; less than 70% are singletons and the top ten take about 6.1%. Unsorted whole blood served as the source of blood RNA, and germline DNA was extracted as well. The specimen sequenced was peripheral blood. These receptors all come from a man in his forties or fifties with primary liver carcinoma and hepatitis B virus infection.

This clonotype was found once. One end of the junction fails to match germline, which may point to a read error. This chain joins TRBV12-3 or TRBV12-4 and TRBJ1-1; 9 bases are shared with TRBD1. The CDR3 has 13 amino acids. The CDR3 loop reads CASSKGTGTEAFF. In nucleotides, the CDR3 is TGTGCTAGCAGTAAGGGGACAGGGACTGAAGCTTTCTTT.

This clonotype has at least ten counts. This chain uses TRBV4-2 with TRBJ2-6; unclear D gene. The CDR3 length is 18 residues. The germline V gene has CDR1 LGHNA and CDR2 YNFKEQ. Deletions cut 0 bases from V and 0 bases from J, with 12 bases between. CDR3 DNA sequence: TGTGCCAGCAGCCAAGATATTACCGGTTACTCTGGGGCCAACGTCCTGACTTTC. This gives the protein CASSQDITGYSGANVLTF.

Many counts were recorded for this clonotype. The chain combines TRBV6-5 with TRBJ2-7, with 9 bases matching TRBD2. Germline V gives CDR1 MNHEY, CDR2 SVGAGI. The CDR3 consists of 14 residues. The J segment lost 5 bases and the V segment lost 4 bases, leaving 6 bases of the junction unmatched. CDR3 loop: CASSSGGTSHEQYF. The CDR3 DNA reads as TGTGCCAGCAGTTCCGGCGGGACTAGCCACGAGCAGTACTTC.

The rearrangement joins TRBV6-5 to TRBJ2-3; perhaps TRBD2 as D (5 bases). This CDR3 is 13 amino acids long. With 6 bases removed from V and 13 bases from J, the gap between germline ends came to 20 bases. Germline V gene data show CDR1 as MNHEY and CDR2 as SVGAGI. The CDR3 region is CASRQVEAARKYF. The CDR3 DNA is TGTGCCAGCAGACAAGTGGAGGCAGCTAGAAAGTATTTT.

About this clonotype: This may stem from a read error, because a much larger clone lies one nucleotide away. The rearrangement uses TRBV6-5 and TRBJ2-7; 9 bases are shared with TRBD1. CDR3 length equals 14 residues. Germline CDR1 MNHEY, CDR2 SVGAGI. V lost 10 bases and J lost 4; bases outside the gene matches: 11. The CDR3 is CAISSGTGTYEQYF. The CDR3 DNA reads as TGTGCCATCAGCTCCGGGACAGGGACTTACGAGCAGTACTTC.

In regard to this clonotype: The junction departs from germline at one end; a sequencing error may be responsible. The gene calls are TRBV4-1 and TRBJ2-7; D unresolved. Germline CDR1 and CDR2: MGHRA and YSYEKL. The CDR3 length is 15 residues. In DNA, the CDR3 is TGCGCCAGCAGCCAAGATTCACAGATGGAGTACGAGCACTACTTC. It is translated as CASSQDSQMEYEHYF.

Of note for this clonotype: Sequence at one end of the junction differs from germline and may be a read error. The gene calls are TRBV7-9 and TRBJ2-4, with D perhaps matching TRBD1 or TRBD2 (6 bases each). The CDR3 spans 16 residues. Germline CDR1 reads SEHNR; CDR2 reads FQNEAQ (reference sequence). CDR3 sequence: CASCLEGGWAKNIQYF. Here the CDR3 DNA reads TGTGCCAGCTGCTTAGAGGGGGGCTGGGCCAAAAACATTCAGTACTTC.

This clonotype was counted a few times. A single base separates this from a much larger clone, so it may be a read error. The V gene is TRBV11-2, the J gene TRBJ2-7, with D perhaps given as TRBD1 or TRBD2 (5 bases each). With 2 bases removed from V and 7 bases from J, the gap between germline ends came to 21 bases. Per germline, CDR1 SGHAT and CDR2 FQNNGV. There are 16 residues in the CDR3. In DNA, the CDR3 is TGTGCCAGCAGCTTAAAGGGGCGGGCTGGGACGGGGGAGCAGTACTTC. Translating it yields CASSLKGRAGTGEQYF.

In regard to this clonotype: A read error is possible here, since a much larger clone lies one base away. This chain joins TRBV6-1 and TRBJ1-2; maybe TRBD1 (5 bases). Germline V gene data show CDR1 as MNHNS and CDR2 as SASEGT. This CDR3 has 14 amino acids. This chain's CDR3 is CASSGGQGVSGHTF. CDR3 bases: TGTGCCAGCAGTGGGGGCCAGGGAGTCAGTGGCCACACCTTC.

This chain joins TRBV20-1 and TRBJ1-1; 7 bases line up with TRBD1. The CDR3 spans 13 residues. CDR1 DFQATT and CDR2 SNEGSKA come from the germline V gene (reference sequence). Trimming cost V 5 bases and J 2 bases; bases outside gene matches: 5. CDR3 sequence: CSAAGDRNTEAFF. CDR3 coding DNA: TGCAGTGCTGCCGGGGACAGAAACACTGAAGCTTTCTTT.

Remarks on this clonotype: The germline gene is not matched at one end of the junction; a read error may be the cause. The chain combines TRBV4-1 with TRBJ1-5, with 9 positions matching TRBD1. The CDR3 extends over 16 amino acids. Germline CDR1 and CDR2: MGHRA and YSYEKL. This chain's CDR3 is CASSQDIGQGSQPQQF. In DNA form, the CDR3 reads TGCGCCAGCAGCCAAGATATTGGACAGGGGTCTCAGCCCCAGCAATTT.

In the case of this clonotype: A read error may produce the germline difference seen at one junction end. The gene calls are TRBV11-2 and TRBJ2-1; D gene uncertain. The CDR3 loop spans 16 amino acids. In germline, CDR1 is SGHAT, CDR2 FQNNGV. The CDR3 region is CASSSIWATTNNVQFF. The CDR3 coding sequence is TGTGCCAGCAGCTCGATCTGGGCCACCACTAACAATGTGCAGTTCTTC.

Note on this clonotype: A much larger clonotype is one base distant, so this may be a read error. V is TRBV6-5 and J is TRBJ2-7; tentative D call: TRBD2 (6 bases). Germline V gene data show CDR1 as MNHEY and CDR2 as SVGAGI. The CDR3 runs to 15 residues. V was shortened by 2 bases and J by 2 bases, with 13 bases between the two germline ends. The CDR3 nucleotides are TGTGCCAGCAGTTACAATAGTGCGGGAACCTACGAGCAGTACTTC. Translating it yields CASSYNSAGTYEQYF.

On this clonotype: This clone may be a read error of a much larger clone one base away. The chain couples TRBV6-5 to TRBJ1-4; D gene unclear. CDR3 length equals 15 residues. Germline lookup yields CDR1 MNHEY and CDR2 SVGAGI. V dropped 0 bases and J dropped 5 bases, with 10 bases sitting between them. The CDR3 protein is CASSYSSELNEKLFF. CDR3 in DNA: TGTGCCAGCAGTTACTCGTCAGAGCTGAATGAAAAACTGTTTTTT.

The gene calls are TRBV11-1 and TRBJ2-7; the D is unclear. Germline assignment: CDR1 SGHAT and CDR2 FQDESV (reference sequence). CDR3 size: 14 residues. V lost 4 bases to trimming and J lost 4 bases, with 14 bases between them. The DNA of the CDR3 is TGTGCCAGCAGCTATCACGTAGGCCCATACGAGCAGTACTTC. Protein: CASSYHVGPYEQYF. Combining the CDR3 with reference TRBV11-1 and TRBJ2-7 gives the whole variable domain EAEVAQSPRYKITEKSQAVAFWCDPISGHATLYWYRQILGQGPELLVQFQDESVVDDSQLPKDRFSAERLKGVDSTLKIQPAELGDSAMYLCASSYHVGPYEQYFGPGTRLTVT.

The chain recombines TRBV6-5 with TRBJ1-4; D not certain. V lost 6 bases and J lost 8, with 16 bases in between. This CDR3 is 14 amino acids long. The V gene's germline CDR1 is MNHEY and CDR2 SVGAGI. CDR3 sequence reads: CASRAFGPGEKLFF. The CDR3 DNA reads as TGTGCCAGCAGGGCCTTTGGGCCGGGAGAAAAACTGTTTTTT.

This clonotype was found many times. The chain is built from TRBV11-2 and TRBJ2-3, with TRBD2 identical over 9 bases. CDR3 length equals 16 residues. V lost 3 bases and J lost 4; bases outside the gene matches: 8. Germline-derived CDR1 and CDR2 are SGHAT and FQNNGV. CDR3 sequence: CASSFRLAENADTQYF. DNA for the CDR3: TGTGCCAGCAGCTTCCGACTAGCGGAGAACGCAGATACGCAGTATTTT.

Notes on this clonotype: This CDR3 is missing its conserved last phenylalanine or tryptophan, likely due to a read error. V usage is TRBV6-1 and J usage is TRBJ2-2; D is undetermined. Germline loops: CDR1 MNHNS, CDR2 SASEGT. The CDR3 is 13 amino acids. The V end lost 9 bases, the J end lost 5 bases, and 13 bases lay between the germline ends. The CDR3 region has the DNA TGTGCCAGGAACGGAATAGGGACCGGGGAGCTGTTTTTA. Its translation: CARNGIGTGELFL.

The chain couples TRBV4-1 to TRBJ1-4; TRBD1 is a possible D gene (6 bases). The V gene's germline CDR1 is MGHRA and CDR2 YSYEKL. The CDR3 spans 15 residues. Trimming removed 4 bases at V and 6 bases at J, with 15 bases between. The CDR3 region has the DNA TGCGCCAGCAGCCGCGACAGCCGACAGGATGAAAAACTGTTTTTT. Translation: CASSRDSRQDEKLFF.

CDR3 sequence reads: CASSCSGQLYSVNTIYF. The CDR3 DNA is TGTGCCAGCAGTTGCTCGGGACAGCTCTACTCTGTGAACACCATATATTTT. This chain connects TRBV6-5 to TRBJ1-3; TRBD1 matches 7 bases. V shed 4 bases, J shed 7 bases, and the junction held 16 bases outside the gene matches. The CDR3 totals 17 residues. CDR1 is MNHEY, CDR2 SVGAGI, per germline.

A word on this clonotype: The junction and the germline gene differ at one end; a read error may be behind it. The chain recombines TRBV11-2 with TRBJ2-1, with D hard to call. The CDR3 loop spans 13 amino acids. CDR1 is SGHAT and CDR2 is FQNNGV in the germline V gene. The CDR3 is CVSSLDWNNEQFF. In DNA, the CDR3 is TGTGTCAGCAGCTTAGATTGGAACAATGAACAGTTCTTC.

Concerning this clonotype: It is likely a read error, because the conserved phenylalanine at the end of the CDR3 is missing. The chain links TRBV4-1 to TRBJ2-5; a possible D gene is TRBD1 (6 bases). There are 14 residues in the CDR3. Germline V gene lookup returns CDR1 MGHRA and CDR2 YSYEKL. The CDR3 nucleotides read TGCGCCAACAGCCAAGAGGGCGTATCAGGGGCCCAGTACTCC. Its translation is CANSQEGVSGAQYS.

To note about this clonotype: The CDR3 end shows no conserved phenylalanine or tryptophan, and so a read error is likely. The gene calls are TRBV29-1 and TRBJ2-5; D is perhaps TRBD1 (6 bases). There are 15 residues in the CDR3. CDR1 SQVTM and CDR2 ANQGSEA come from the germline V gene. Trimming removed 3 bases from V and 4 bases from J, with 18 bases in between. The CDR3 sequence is CSVETDRRRGETQYL. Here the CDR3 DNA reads TGCAGCGTTGAGACCGACAGGCGGCGCGGAGAGACCCAGTACTTA.

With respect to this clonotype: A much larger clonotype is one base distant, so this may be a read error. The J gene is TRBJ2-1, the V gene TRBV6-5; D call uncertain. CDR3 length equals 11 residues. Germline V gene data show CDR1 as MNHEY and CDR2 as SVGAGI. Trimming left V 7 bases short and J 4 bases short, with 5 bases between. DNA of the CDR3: TGTGCCAGCAACCGTTACAATGAGCAGTTCTTC. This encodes CASNRYNEQFF.

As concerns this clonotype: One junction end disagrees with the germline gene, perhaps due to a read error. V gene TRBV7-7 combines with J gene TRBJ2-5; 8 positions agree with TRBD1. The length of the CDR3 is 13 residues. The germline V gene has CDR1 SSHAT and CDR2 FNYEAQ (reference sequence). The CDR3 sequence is CASSRGQGETQYF. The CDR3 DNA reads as TGTGCTAGCAGCCGTGGACAGGGAGAGACCCAGTACTTC.

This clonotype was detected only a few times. The CDR3 region has the DNA TGTGCCAGCAGTGCCTCCAGGGGGACGGGGAGCGAGCAGTACTTC. This encodes CASSASRGTGSEQYF. This chain connects TRBV28 to TRBJ2-7; 7 bases are shared with TRBD1. The germline V gene encodes CDR1 MDHEN and CDR2 SYDVKM. After removal of 5 bases from V and 6 bases from J, the junction contained 13 bases not matched to a gene. This CDR3 has 15 residues.

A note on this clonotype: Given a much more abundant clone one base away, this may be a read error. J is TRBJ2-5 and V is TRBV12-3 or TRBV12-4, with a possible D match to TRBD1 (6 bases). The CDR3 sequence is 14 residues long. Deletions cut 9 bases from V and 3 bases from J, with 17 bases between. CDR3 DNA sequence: TGTGCCAGAAGACCCGGACAGCGTAAAGAGACCCAGTACTTC. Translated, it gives CARRPGQRKETQYF.

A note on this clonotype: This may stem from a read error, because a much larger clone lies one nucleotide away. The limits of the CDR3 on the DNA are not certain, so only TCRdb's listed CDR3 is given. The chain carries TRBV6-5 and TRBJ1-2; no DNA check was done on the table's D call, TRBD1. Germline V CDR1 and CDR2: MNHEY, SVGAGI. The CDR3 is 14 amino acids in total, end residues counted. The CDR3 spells CASSSDRVGYGSTF.

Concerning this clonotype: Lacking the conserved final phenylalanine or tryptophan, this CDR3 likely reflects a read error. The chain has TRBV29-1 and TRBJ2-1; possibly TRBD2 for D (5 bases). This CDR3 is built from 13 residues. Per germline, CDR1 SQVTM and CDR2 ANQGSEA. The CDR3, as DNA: TGCGGCGGAGCAGGACTCCGGACTAATGAGCAGTTCTTA. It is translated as CGGAGLRTNEQFL.

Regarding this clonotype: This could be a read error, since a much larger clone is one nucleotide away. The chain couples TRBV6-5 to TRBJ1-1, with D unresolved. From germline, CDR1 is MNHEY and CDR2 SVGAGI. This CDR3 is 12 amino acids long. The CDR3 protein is CDSKTWGTEAFF. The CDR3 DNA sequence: TGTGACAGCAAGACCTGGGGCACTGAAGCTTTCTTT.

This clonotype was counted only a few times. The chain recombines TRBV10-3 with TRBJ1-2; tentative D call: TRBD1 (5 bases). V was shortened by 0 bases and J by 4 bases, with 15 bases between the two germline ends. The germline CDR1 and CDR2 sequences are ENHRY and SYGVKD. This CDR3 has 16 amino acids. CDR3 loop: CAISESIGTGAYGYTF. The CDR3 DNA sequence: TGTGCCATCAGTGAGTCGATAGGGACGGGAGCCTATGGCTACACCTTC.